This T cell receptor beta chain was captured in a study of T cells in Graves' hyperthyroidism and ophthalmopathy. Study results and limitations: Blood also held most thyroid clonotypes expanded beyond 0.001.

Details on this clonotype: What it binds is unknown.

The germline CDR1 and CDR2 sequences are MNHNS and SASEGT. This CDR3 has 14 amino acids. V lost 5 bases and J lost 2; bases outside the gene matches: 6. TCR beta CDR3 regions were amplified from RNA transcripts. Primed by the HTBI set, a first-round RT-PCR was run on the TCR CDR3. TCRdb re-called the multiplex PCR reads through MiXCR, storing one row per CDR3 protein. This table has a few hundred thousand distinct CDR3 sequences, around 20% appearing once. The source material was blood. This chain joins TRBV6-1 and TRBJ2-7; 7 bases match TRBD1. The sequence was obtained from a man younger than 30 with Graves' ophthalmopathy. The CDR3 nucleotides are TGTGCCAGCAGTATCCGGACAGGTCCCTACGAGCAGTACTTC. Protein: CASSIRTGPYEQYF.